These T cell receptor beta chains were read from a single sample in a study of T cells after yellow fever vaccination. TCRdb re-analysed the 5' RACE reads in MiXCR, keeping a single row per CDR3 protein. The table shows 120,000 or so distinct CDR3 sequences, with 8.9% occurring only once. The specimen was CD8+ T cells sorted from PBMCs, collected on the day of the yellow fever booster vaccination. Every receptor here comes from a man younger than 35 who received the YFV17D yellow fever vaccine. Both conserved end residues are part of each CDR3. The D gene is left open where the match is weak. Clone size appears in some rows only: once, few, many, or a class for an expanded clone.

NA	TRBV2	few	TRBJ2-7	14	TGTGCCAGCAGTCCACCGGGCCTGGGAAACGAGCAGTACTTC	CASSPPGLGNEQYF
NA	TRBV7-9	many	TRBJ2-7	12	TGTGCCAGCCAAAGGAGCTCCTACGAGCAGTACTTC	CASQRSSYEQYF
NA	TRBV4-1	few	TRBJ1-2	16	TGCGCCAGCAGCCCCCAGCCCGAAAACTTTAACTATGGCTACACCTTC	CASSPQPENFNYGYTF
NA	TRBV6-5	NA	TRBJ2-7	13	TGTGCCACCACGGAGGGGGGGGCCTACGAGCAGTACTTC	CATTEGGAYEQYF
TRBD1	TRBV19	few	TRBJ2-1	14	TGTGCCAGTAGTTGGGGACAGACGAACAATGAGCAGTTCTTC	CASSWGQTNNEQFF
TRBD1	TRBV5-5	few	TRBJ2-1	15	TGTGCCAGCAGCCGTACAGGGGTGAGATACAATGAGCAGTTCTTC	CASSRTGVRYNEQFF
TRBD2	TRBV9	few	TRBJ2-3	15	TGTGCCAGCAGCGCGGGACTAGCGGTAACAGATACGCAGTATTTT	CASSAGLAVTDTQYF
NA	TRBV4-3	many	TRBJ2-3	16	TGCGCCAGCAGCCAAGGGCGGGGGCGTCGCACAGATACGCAGTATTTT	CASSQGRGRRTDTQYF
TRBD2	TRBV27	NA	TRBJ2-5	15	TGTGCCAGCAGTCCCATAGCGGGGGGGCTAGAGACCCAGTACTTC	CASSPIAGGLETQYF
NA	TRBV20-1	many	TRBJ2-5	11	TGCAGTGCTGGCCGCCAGAAGACCCAGTACTTC	CSAGRQKTQYF
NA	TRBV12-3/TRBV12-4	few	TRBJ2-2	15	TGTGCCAGCAGAGGGAAAAGGGTGGGGTTCGGGGAGCTGTTTTTT	CASRGKRVGFGELFF
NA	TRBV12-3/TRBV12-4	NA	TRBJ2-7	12	TGTGCCAGCAGTAGACCTCCAGGGGAGCAGTACTTC	CASSRPPGEQYF
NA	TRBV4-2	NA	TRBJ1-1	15	TGTGCCAGCAGCCAAGCAACAGGAATGAACACTGAAGCTTTCTTT	CASSQATGMNTEAFF
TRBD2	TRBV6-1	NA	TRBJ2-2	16	TGTGCCAGCAGTGATTGGGGGGGGACGAACACCGGGGAGCTGTTTTTT	CASSDWGGTNTGELFF
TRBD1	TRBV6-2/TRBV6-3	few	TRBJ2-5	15	TGTGCCAGCAGCCCTCTCAGGACAGGGCCAGAGACCCAGTACTTC	CASSPLRTGPETQYF
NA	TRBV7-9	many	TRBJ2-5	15	TGTGCCAGCAGCGCCCGGGAGAGGCTCGGAGAGACCCAGTACTTC	CASSARERLGETQYF
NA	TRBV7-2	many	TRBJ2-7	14	TGTGCCAGCAGCTCACCGGGGCGTTCCTACGAGCAGTACTTC	CASSSPGRSYEQYF
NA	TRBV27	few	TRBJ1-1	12	TGTGCCAGCAGTCTCACAGGTGGGGAAGCTTTCTTT	CASSLTGGEAFF
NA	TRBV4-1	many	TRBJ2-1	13	TGCGCCAGCAGCCAAGTGAATAGCCCCGAGCAGTTCTTC	CASSQVNSPEQFF
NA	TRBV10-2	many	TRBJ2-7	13	TGCGCCAGCAAGATAGACGGCCCCTACGAGCAGTACTTC	CASKIDGPYEQYF
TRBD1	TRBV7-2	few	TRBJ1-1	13	TGTGCCAGCAGCTTAGCCAGGGGGGATGAAGCTTTCTTT	CASSLARGDEAFF
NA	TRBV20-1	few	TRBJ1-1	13	TGCAGTGCTAGAAGACGGGGGAACACTGAAGCTTTCTTT	CSARRRGNTEAFF
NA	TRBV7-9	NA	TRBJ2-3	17	TGTGCCAGCACCGAACCTGCCGTGGGGGTTAGCACAGATACGCAGTATTTT	CASTEPAVGVSTDTQYF
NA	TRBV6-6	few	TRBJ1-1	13	TGTGCCAGCAGTAACTCGAGATACACTGAAGCTTTCTTT	CASSNSRYTEAFF
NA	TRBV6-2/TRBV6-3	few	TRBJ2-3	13	TGTGCCAGCAGTTTAGCGACGAGAGATACGCAGTATTTT	CASSLATRDTQYF
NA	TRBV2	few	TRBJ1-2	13	TGTGCCAGCAGCGACTCTCGGAACTATGGCTACACCTTC	CASSDSRNYGYTF
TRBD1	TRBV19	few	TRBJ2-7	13	TGTGCCAGTAGCCCCTCAGGGGGTGACGAGCAGTACTTC	CASSPSGGDEQYF
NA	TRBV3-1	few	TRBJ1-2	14	TGTGCCAGCAGCTACAAGGTTGGGGAAGTTGGCTACACCTTC	CASSYKVGEVGYTF
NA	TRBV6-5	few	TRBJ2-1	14	TGTGCCAGCAAACCGGGACAAGTTTGGTTGGGGCAGTTCTTC	CASKPGQVWLGQFF
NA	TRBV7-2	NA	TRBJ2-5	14	TGTGCCAGCAGCTTAGTTTCAGGGTTAGAGACCCAGTACTTC	CASSLVSGLETQYF
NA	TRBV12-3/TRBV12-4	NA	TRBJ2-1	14	TGTGCCAGCAGTTTCGGGGGATACTACAATGAGCAGTTCTTC	CASSFGGYYNEQFF
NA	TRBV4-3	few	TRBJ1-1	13	TGCGCCAGCAGCTCCCGTCTGAACACTGAAGCTTTCTTT	CASSSRLNTEAFF
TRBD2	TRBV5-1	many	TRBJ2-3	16	TGCGCCAGCAGCTTGGGGACCGGGGGGGCCGAAGATACGCAGTATTTT	CASSLGTGGAEDTQYF
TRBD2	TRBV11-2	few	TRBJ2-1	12	TGTGCCAGCACCTTAGGGACTAGCGAGCAGTTCTTC	CASTLGTSEQFF
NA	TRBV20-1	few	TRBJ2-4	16	TGCAGTGGTTTCCGTACCGTAGAGCTAGCCAAAAACATTCAGTACTTC	CSGFRTVELAKNIQYF
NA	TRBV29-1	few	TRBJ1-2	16	TGCAGCGTTGAAATAGCTGGCAGGGGACCTAACTATGGCTACACCTTC	CSVEIAGRGPNYGYTF
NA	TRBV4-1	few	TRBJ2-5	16	TGCGCCAGCAGCCAAGGGCAGGATAGGGCTCTAGAGACCCAGTACTTC	CASSQGQDRALETQYF
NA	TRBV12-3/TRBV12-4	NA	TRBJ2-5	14	TGTGCCAGCACCAAGGACGCTTTCCAAGAGACCCAGTACTTC	CASTKDAFQETQYF
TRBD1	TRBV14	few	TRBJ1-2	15	TGTGCCAGCAGCCCTCCTGGGACAGGCTTCTATGGCTACACCTTC	CASSPPGTGFYGYTF
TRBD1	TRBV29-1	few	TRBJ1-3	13	TGCAGCGTCCCGGGACAGGATGGAAACACCATATATTTT	CSVPGQDGNTIYF
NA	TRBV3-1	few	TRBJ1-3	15	TGTGCCAGCAGCCTAACAGTTGGCTCTGGAAACACCATATATTTT	CASSLTVGSGNTIYF
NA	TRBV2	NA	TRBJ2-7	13	TGTGCCAGCAGTGAAGCGGCGCCCAGCGAGCAGTACTTC	CASSEAAPSEQYF
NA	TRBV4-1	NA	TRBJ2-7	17	TGCGCCAGCAGCCAAGCTTTTTTGGCAGGGAGAGCCTACGAGCAGTACTTC	CASSQAFLAGRAYEQYF
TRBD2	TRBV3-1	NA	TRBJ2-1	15	TGTGCCAGCAGCCAAGATTGGGCTAGCGGGGGTACGCAGTTCTTC	CASSQDWASGGTQFF
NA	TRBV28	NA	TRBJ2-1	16	TGTGCCAGCAGTTTATGGCCGGCAGAAGCCTACAATGAGCAGTTCTTC	CASSLWPAEAYNEQFF
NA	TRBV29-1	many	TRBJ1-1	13	TGCAGCGTTGGGACAGACCCGAACACTGAAGCTTTCTTT	CSVGTDPNTEAFF
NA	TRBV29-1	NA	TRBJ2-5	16	TGCAGCGTTGAAGGGCTTGAAGACAGGCTCACAGAGACCCAGTACTTC	CSVEGLEDRLTETQYF
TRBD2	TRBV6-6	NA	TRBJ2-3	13	TGTGCCAGCAGTGGGGGGGGGGCAGATACGCAGTATTTT	CASSGGGADTQYF
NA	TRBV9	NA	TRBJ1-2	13	TGTGCCAGCAGCCTGCAGGGGCGAGTGGGCTACACCTTC	CASSLQGRVGYTF